The T cell receptor beta chain under discussion was sequenced for a study of T cells after posttransplantation cyclophosphamide. Findings and caveats of the study: Blood and skin or GI T cell repertoires showed limited TRB overlap.

The data were produced by immunoSEQ multiplex PCR, yet TCRdb's version contains in-frame clones alone and is incomplete. In the table there are 10,000 to 13,000 clones, 85% to 95% of which are singletons. Germline V gives CDR1 MDHEN, CDR2 SYDVKM. Deletions cut 6 bases from V and 5 bases from J, with 22 bases between. This CDR3 is 16 amino acids long. This clone has only one observation. Its target is not known. The rearrangement links TRBV28 to TRBJ1-1; D remains unclear. The sequenced material came from naive CD8+ T cells sorted from PBMCs. The source is a man aged 30-40 years in good health and a related stem cell transplant donor. The CDR3 DNA reads TGTGCCAGCAGCTCCATGAGGGAAACCCTGGGGACTGAAGCTTTCTTT. Its translation: CASSSMRETLGTEAFF.